The rows below give T cell receptor beta chains drawn from one sample of a study of shared clonotypes between healthy human individuals. The method was immunoSEQ multiplex PCR; TCRdb's version includes in-frame clones alone and lacks a portion of them. The table records 2 million to 2.5 million clones, roughly 95% of them present only once. The sequenced sample consisted of naive CD8+ T cells sorted from blood. These receptors came from a man aged 18-30 years in good health. The CDR3 runs from the conserved cysteine through the conserved F or W. Fields, in order: J gene, V gene, clone size, D gene, CDR3 protein, CDR3 DNA. D genes are given only for firm matches. Only some rows state a clone size, as once, few, many or a class for expanded clones.

>TRBJ2-7|TRBV28|-|-
CASSLGTYEQYF
TGTGCCAGCAGTTTAGGGACTTACGAGCAGTACTTC
>TRBJ1-1|TRBV4-1|-|-
CASSPQPENTEAFF
TGCGCCAGCAGCCCACAGCCTGAGAACACTGAAGCTTTCTTT
>TRBJ2-1|TRBV28|-|-
CASSLGDNEQFF
TGTGCCAGCAGTTTAGGGGACAATGAGCAGTTCTTC
>TRBJ2-5|TRBV30|-|-
CAWSVDSQETQYF
TGTGCCTGGAGTGTGGACAGCCAAGAGACCCAGTACTTC
>TRBJ1-1|TRBV4-1|-|TRBD1
CASSHLGTGNTEAFF
TGCGCCAGCAGCCACCTAGGGACAGGGAACACTGAAGCTTTCTTT
>TRBJ2-3|TRBV10-3|-|TRBD2
CAISETLAGGLTDTQYF
TGTGCCATCAGTGAGACCCTAGCGGGGGGGTTAACAGATACGCAGTATTTT
>TRBJ2-7|TRBV11-1|once|-
CASSLAQGYEQYF
TGTGCCAGCAGCTTAGCCCAAGGGTACGAGCAGTACTTC
>TRBJ2-2|TRBV7-7|-|TRBD1
CASSLSPGGNTGELFF
TGTGCTAGCAGCTTATCCCCAGGGGGGAACACCGGGGAGCTGTTTTTT
>TRBJ2-3|TRBV5-4|few|-
CASSLAGTSTDTQYF
TGTGCCAGCAGCTTGGCCGGGACTAGCACAGATACGCAGTATTTT
>TRBJ1-6|TRBV21-1|-|-
CASSTPGRSSDNSPLHF
TGTGCCAGCAGCACCCCCGGAAGGTCCTCCGATAATTCACCCCTCCACTTT
>TRBJ2-7|TRBV27|-|TRBD2
CASSGSGSYEQYF
TGTGCCAGCAGCGGTAGCGGGAGCTACGAGCAGTACTTC
>TRBJ2-3|TRBV4-3|-|-
CASSSRESTDTQYF
TGCGCCAGCTCCTCCCGGGAGAGCACAGATACGCAGTATTTT
>TRBJ1-3|TRBV7-4|-|-
CASSLAEGSGNTIYF
TGTGCCAGCAGCTTAGCAGAGGGCTCTGGAAACACCATATATTTT
>TRBJ2-7|TRBV4-1|-|TRBD1
CASSWGTGNKAEQYF
TGCGCCAGCAGCTGGGGGACAGGGAATAAAGCCGAGCAGTACTTC
>TRBJ2-7|TRBV28|-|-
CASSQTGSYEQYF
TGTGCCAGCAGCCAAACAGGGTCCTACGAGCAGTACTTC
>TRBJ2-2|TRBV6-6|-|TRBD1
CASSDRVGTGELFF
TGTGCCAGCAGTGACAGGGTAGGGACCGGGGAGCTGTTTTTT
>TRBJ2-7|TRBV9|once|-
CASSVKQGPPYEQYF
TGTGCCAGCAGCGTCAAACAGGGACCTCCCTACGAGCAGTACTTC
>TRBJ2-5|TRBV27|-|TRBD2
CASSLRGGGAWETQYF
TGTGCCAGCAGTTTACGCGGCGGGGGGGCCTGGGAGACCCAGTACTTC
>TRBJ2-7|TRBV5-6|once|-
CASSPLAGTSYEQYF
TGTGCCAGCAGCCCCCTGGCGGGAACCTCCTACGAGCAGTACTTC
>TRBJ2-7|TRBV15|-|TRBD1
CATSRDKGQGNEQYF
TGTGCCACCAGCAGAGATAAGGGACAGGGGAACGAGCAGTACTTC
>TRBJ1-6|TRBV6-5|-|-
CATSQGSYNSPLHF
TGTGCCACCTCCCAGGGCAGTTATAATTCACCCCTCCACTTT
>TRBJ2-7|TRBV19|-|-
CASSSADGAYEQYF
TGTGCCAGTAGTTCGGCGGACGGAGCCTACGAGCAGTACTTC
>TRBJ1-1|TRBV6-1|-|-
CASSEVVGMSTEAFF
TGTGCCAGCAGTGAAGTTGTGGGTATGAGTACTGAAGCTTTCTTT
>TRBJ2-7|TRBV4-1|once|-
CASSPKAGSYEQYF
TGCGCCAGCAGCCCTAAGGCAGGGTCCTACGAGCAGTACTTC
>TRBJ1-1|TRBV19|few|-
CASVTQPYTEAFF
TGTGCCAGTGTGACACAACCGTACACTGAAGCTTTCTTT
>TRBJ2-7|TRBV21-1|-|-
CASSKSGDSRYEQYF
TGTGCCAGCAGCAAATCAGGGGACTCCAGATACGAGCAGTACTTC
>TRBJ2-7|TRBV9|-|-
CASSVGIRADSPEQYF
TGTGCCAGCAGCGTAGGGATAAGGGCAGACTCCCCCGAGCAGTACTTC
>TRBJ2-3|TRBV15|once|TRBD2
CATSSPGEGLTDTQYF
TGTGCCACCAGCAGCCCCGGGGAGGGGCTGACAGATACGCAGTATTTT
>TRBJ2-7|TRBV11-2|once|-
CASSLAAGLYEQYF
TGTGCCAGCAGCTTAGCGGCAGGACTCTACGAGCAGTACTTC
>TRBJ2-7|TRBV6-5|-|-
CASSYSGITYEQYF
TGTGCCAGCAGTTACTCCGGGATTACCTACGAGCAGTACTTC
>TRBJ1-4|TRBV12-5|-|TRBD1
CASALPGTGGAVNEKLFF
TGTGCTAGTGCCCTACCCGGGACAGGGGGCGCCGTTAATGAAAAACTGTTTTTT
>TRBJ2-1|TRBV25-1|-|TRBD2
CASSATGLAGVRDEQFF
TGTGCCAGCAGTGCCACGGGACTAGCGGGAGTGCGGGATGAGCAGTTCTTC
>TRBJ1-4|TRBV5-8|-|-
CASSLSGGHYEKLFF
TGTGCCAGCAGCTTGTCGGGGGGCCATTATGAAAAACTGTTTTTT
>TRBJ2-3|TRBV27|-|TRBD1
CASSLIRTGGPDTQYF
TGTGCCAGCAGTTTAATCAGGACAGGGGGCCCAGATACGCAGTATTTT
>TRBJ2-7|TRBV7-9|-|-
CASSSMTGSYEQYF
TGTGCCAGCAGCTCAATGACAGGTTCCTACGAGCAGTACTTC
>TRBJ1-1|TRBV10-2|-|-
CASSDLGEAFF
TGCGCCAGCAGTGACTTGGGGGAAGCTTTCTTT
>TRBJ2-7|TRBV7-6|-|TRBD2
CASSPAGSGRGVGEQYF
TGTGCCAGCAGCCCCGCCGGTAGCGGGAGAGGAGTGGGGGAGCAGTACTTC
>TRBJ2-5|TRBV28|-|-
CASSLRTDEETQYF
TGTGCCAGCAGTCTCAGGACGGATGAAGAGACCCAGTACTTC
>TRBJ1-1|TRBV11-2|-|-
CASRGLSWNTEAFF
TGTGCCAGCAGGGGGTTGAGCTGGAACACTGAAGCTTTCTTT
>TRBJ2-2|TRBV28|-|TRBD1
CASTRDRGHTGELFF
TGTGCCAGCACCCGGGACAGGGGGCACACCGGGGAGCTGTTTTTT
>TRBJ2-7|TRBV4-3|once|-
CASSQGGSLGYEQYF
TGCGCCAGCAGCCAAGGCGGTTCCCTAGGTTACGAGCAGTACTTC
>TRBJ2-2|TRBV6-6|-|-
CASSYFGTNTGELFF
TGTGCCAGCAGTTACTTCGGGACAAACACCGGGGAGCTGTTTTTT
>TRBJ2-3|TRBV27|-|TRBD2
CASSLGLAGSPDTQYF
TGTGCCAGCAGTTTAGGACTAGCGGGTAGCCCAGATACGCAGTATTTT
>TRBJ1-1|TRBV9|-|-
CASSVGMGTEAFF
TGTGCCAGCAGCGTGGGTATGGGCACTGAAGCTTTCTTT
>TRBJ2-7|TRBV7-8|-|TRBD2
CASSLSGSPYEQYF
TGTGCCAGCAGCCTCAGCGGGAGTCCCTACGAGCAGTACTTC
>TRBJ2-3|TRBV6-5|-|TRBD1
CASSYGRGPGTDTQYF
TGTGCCAGCAGTTACGGTAGGGGGCCGGGTACAGATACGCAGTATTTT
>TRBJ2-1|TRBV28|-|-
CASRAGKSSYNEQFF
TGTGCCAGCAGAGCCGGAAAGAGCTCCTACAATGAGCAGTTCTTC
>TRBJ1-2|TRBV10-3|-|TRBD1
CAISDTTGKTVYGYTF
TGTGCCATCAGTGACACGACAGGGAAAACAGTCTATGGCTACACCTTC
>TRBJ2-3|TRBV15|-|TRBD2
CATSVGGAREDTQYF
TGTGCCACCAGCGTCGGGGGGGCCAGGGAAGATACGCAGTATTTT
>TRBJ1-6|TRBV28|-|-
CASSLAGSSYNSPLHF
TGTGCCAGCAGTTTGGCAGGGAGCTCCTATAATTCACCCCTCCACTTT
>TRBJ2-3|TRBV29-1|-|-
CSVEDRRLGRSTDTQYF
TGCAGCGTTGAAGATCGGAGACTAGGAAGAAGCACAGATACGCAGTATTTT
>TRBJ2-3|TRBV30|-|-
CAWGLERNSQYF
TGTGCCTGGGGCTTGGAACGGAATTCGCAGTATTTT
>TRBJ2-3|TRBV28|once|-
CASSLTGTTDTQYF
TGTGCCAGCAGTTTGACGGGTACCACAGATACGCAGTATTTT